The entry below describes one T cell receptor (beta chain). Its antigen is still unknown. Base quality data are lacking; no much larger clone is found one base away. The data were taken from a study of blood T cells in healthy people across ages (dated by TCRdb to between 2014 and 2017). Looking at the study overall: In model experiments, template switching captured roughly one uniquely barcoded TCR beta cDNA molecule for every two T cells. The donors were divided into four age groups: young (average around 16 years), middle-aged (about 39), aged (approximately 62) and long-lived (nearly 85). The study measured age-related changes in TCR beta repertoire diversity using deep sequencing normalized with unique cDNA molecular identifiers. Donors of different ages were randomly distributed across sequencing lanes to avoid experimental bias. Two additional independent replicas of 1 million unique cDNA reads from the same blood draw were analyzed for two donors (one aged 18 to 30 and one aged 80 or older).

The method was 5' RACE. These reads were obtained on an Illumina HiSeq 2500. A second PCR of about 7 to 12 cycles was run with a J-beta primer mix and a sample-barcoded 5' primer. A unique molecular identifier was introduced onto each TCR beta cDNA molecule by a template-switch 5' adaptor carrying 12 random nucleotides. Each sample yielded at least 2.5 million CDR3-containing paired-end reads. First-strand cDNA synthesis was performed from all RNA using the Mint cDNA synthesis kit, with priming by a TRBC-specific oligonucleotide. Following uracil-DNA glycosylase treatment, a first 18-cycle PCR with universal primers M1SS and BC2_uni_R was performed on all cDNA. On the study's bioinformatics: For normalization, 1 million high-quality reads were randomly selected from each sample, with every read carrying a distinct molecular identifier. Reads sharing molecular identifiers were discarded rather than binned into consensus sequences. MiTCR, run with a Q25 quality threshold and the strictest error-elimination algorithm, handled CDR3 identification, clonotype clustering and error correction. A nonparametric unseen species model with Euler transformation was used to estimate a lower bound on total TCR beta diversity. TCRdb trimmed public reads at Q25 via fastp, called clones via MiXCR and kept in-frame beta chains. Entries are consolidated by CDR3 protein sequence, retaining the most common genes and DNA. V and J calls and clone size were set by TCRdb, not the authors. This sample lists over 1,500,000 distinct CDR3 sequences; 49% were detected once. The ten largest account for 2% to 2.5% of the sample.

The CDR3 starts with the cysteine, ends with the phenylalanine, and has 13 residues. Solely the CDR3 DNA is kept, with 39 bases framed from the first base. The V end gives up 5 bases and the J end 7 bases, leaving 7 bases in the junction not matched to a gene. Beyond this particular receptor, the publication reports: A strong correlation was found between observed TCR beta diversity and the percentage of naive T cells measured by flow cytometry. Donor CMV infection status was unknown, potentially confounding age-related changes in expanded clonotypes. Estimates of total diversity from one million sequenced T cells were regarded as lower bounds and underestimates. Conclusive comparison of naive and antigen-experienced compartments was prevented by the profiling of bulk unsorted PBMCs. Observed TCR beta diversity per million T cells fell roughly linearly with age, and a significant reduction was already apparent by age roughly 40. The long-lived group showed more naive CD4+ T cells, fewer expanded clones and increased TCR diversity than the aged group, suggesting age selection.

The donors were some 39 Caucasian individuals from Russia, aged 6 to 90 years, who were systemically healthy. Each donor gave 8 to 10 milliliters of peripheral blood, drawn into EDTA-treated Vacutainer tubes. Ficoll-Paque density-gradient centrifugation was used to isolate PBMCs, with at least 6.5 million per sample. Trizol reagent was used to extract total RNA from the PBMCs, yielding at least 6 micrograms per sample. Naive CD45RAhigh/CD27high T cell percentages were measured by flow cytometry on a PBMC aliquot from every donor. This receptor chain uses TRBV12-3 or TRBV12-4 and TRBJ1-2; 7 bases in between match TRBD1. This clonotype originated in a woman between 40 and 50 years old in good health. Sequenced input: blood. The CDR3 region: CASSTTGAGGYTF. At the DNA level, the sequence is TGTGCCAGCAGTACCACAGGGGCCGGTGGCTACACCTTC.